One sample yielded the 8 T cell receptor beta chains listed below, sequenced in a study of blood T cell repertoires in COVID-19. The table came from immunoSEQ multiplex PCR; TCRdb's copy has only in-frame clones and leaves some out. The data show some 150,000 clones, 80% to 90% seen once. Sequences were obtained from peripheral blood. These receptors all stem from a woman between 50 and 59 years old in a cohort sampled during active or convalescent COVID-19.

The CDR3 nucleotides are TGTGCCAGCAGTTTAAAGGGGCCCTACGAGCAGTACTTC. Translation: CASSLKGPYEQYF. The chain links TRBV12-3 or TRBV12-4 to TRBJ2-7, with D possibly matching TRBD1 (5 bases). Trimming left V 2 bases short and J 2 bases short, with 7 bases between. The CDR3 has 13 amino acids.

The V call is TRBV12-5, the J call TRBJ2-1, with 10 bases identical to TRBD2. The CDR3 runs 15 residues. Trimming cost V 6 bases and J 5 bases; bases outside gene matches: 7. CDR1 and CDR2 (germline): LGHNT, FRNRAP. CDR3 residues: CASGSLAGVNNEQFF. The CDR3 DNA reads TGTGCTAGTGGCTCGCTAGCGGGGGTCAACAATGAGCAGTTCTTC. Full variable domain (outside the CDR3, taken from reference TRBV12-5 and TRBJ2-1): DARVTQTPRHKVTEMGQEVTMRCQPILGHNTVFWYRQTMMQGLELLAYFRNRAPLDDSGMPKDRFSAEMPDATLATLKIQPSEPRDSAVYFCASGSLAGVNNEQFFGPGTRLTVL.

The chain has TRBV11-3 and TRBJ1-2; TRBD1 aligns across 8 bases. CDR1 is SGHNT and CDR2 is YENEEA in the germline V gene. The trim removed 3 bases at V and 2 bases at J, leaving 11 bases unmatched. This CDR3 region has 17 residues. CDR3 in amino acids: CASSLGPSDRGNYGYTF. CDR3 bases: TGTGCCAGCAGCTTGGGCCCATCCGACAGGGGAAACTATGGCTACACCTTC. Using reference TRBV11-3 and TRBJ1-2 for the parts outside the CDR3, the full variable domain is EAGVVQSPRYKIIEKKQPVAFWCNPISGHNTLYWYLQNLGQGPELLIRYENEEAVDDSQLPKDRFSAERLKGVDSTLKIQPAELGDSAVYLCASSLGPSDRGNYGYTFGSGTRLTVV.

The chain carries TRBV19 and TRBJ1-1, with 9 bases matching TRBD1. The germline gives CDR1 LNHDA, CDR2 SQIVND (reference sequence). Trimming took 2 bases from V and 4 from J; bases not matched to a gene: 11. CDR3 size: 17 residues. The CDR3 DNA is TGTGCCAGTAGTATACTAGCCGGGACAGGGACGAGCACTGAAGCTTTCTTT. Translation: CASSILAGTGTSTEAFF.

The rearrangement links TRBV10-1 to TRBJ1-3; D may be TRBD1 (5 bases). Trimming removed 8 bases at V and 0 bases at J, with 17 bases between. The CDR3 is made up of 16 amino acids. CDR1 and CDR2 (germline): WNHNN, SYGVQD (reference sequence). CDR3 DNA: TGCGCCAGCCCCGGGCCGGGGGTTATCTCTGGAAACACCATATATTTT. It encodes CASPGPGVISGNTIYF.

This chain joins TRBV25-1 and TRBJ2-3, with 8 bases aligning to TRBD2. The germline CDR1 and CDR2 sequences are MGHDK and SYGVNS. The trim removed 3 bases at V and 6 bases at J, leaving 11 bases unmatched. The CDR3 runs 16 residues. The CDR3 sequence: CASSEEVRGAGDTQYF. The DNA of the CDR3 is TGTGCCAGCAGTGAGGAGGTGCGGGGGGCAGGTGATACGCAGTATTTT.

The V call is TRBV5-1, the J call TRBJ2-3, with 11 bases fitting TRBD2. Germline assignment: CDR1 SGHRS and CDR2 YFSETQ. This CDR3 comprises 16 residues. The V and J ends lost 7 bases and 2 bases, in that order; junction bases with no gene match: 9. The CDR3, as DNA: TGCGCCAGCCGTCCACTAGCGGGGGCCCACACAGATACGCAGTATTTT. This gives the protein CASRPLAGAHTDTQYF.

The CDR3 reads CASSRSGDGTQYF. As DNA, the CDR3 is TGTGCCAGTAGCCGGTCAGGGGACGGGACCCAGTACTTC. The chain carries TRBV19 and TRBJ2-5; perhaps TRBD1 as D (6 bases). This CDR3 is built from 13 residues. V was clipped by 6 bases and J by 7 bases, with 15 bases between them. CDR1 LNHDA and CDR2 SQIVND come from the germline V gene (reference sequence).